This TCR beta chain was identified during a study of T cell responses to AZD1222 COVID-19 vaccine. The study, taken as a whole, reports: Nearly half of spike-specific TCRs reportedly target variant regions that are unmutated in the B.1.351 and B.1.1.7 variants. The study found Spike-specific TCR breadth and depth rose after two AZD1222 doses. The peak T cell response came first, and repertoires were sampled only after it.

The data were produced by immunoSEQ multiplex PCR, yet TCRdb's version contains in-frame clones alone and is incomplete. The data contain about 19,000 clones, 81% of them singletons. The CDR3 is made up of 13 amino acids. The germline V gene has CDR1 MGHDK and CDR2 SYGVNS. Trimming pared 6 bases from V and 10 bases from J, leaving 18 bases between. Some second doses came at about 4 weeks and others at about 12 weeks; these were pooled. About this clone: Its antigen is not known.

This sequence was found in an adult who received the AZD1222 COVID-19 vaccine. Here the sequenced sample was peripheral blood, taken 28 days after the second AZD1222 dose. This rearrangement joins TRBV25-1 to TRBJ1-2; D may be TRBD1 (6 bases). DNA of the CDR3: TGTGCCAGCAGCCCCCGATCAGGGGCAACCTACACCTTC. This codes for CASSPRSGATYTF.